The present TCR beta chain was sequenced within a study of yellow fever vaccine responses in identical twins. Study findings and constraints: Twin vaccine T cell responses reportedly seemed partly convergent, partly personalized.

This clonotype has a single count. No antigen is known for it. V lost 6 bases, J lost 1 base, and 16 bases lay in between. Germline assignment: CDR1 SGDLS and CDR2 YYNGEE. The CDR3 covers 15 residues. Via MiXCR, TCRdb re-called the RT-PCR reads, giving one row per CDR3 protein. The repertoire holds 2,000 to 2,500 distinct CDR3 sequences, with 65% to 85% as singletons. The sample consisted of T cells from blood (PBMCs), unsorted or a sorted subset (not recorded which), taken before or after yellow fever vaccination (not recorded which). The TCR sequence derives from a woman younger than 35 who received the yellow fever vaccine. This sequence joins TRBV9 and TRBJ2-5; the D gene is possibly TRBD1 (6 bases). The CDR3 loop is CASNPSGQLQETQYF. Here the CDR3 DNA reads TGTGCCAGCAACCCGTCTGGACAGCTCCAAGAGACCCAGTACTTC.